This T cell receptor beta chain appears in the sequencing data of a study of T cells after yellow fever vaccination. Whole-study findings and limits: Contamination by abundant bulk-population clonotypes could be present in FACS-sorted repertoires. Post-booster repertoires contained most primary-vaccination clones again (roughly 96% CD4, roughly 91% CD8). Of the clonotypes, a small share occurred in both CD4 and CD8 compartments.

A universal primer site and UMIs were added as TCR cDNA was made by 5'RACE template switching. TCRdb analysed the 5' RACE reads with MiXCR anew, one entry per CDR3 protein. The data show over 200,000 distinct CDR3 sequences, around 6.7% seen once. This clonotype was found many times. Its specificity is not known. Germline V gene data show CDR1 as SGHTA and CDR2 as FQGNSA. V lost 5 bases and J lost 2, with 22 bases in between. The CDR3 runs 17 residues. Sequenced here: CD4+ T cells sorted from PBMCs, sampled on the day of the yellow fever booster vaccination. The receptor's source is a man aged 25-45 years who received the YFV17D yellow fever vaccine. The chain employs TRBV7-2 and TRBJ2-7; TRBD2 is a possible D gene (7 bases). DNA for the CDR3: TGTGCCAGCAGCCTTAGGGGTCGGGGGGCCCCAACCTACGAGCAGTACTTC. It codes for CASSLRGRGAPTYEQYF.